This T cell receptor beta chain was profiled in a study of vaccination effects on CD4 cells after COVID-19 (dated by TCRdb to 2021 to 2024). About the investigation overall: Across the study, the median time from the second dose to post-vaccine sampling was 72 days (range 14 to 241). In both COVID-19 convalescent patients and infection-naive vaccine recipients, the study compared SARS-CoV-2 spike-specific CD4+ TCR repertoires from before mRNA vaccination with those from after it. Altogether, around ten COVID-19 convalescent patients and a handful of SARS-CoV-2-naive healthy vaccine recipients made up the full study. Cultures from other donors in the study were sequenced with the Oncomine TCR Beta short-read assay on an Illumina iSeq 100. The full study reports these points: In healthy vaccine recipients, vaccine-induced clones were almost all SARS-CoV-2 mono-reactive, with only 1 of 255 cross-reactive with common cold coronaviruses. Only a small number of convalescent patients were included, and no early post-infection timepoints were available, which limited the study. Marked clonal contraction was observed in both infection-induced and vaccine-induced clones at late post-vaccination timepoints, consistent with waning T cell responses.

On this clone: The target of this receptor is not known. The sample holds no much larger clone one base away, and base qualities are not on file.

Receptor amplification or capture employed the immunoSEQ multiplex PCR assay. DNA from the cultured and isolated CD4+ T cells underwent TCR beta CDR3 sequencing. Regarding the original processing steps: The analysis removed non-productive TCR sequences, trimmed reads to the CDR3 region, and retained only CDR3s that were 7 or more amino acids long. The MANAFEST web app was used to identify antigen-specific clonotypes by comparing expansion in peptide wells with expansion in reference cultures. Positive clones required FDR<0.05 expansion versus reference and all other wells, odds ratio above 5, and frequency above 0.1% in two replicate wells. A clonotype was defined as cross-reactive if the clonotype was significantly expanded both in SARS-CoV-2 spike wells and in at least one common cold coronavirus spike condition. CDR3 similarity was assessed by Levenshtein distance with the stringdist R package, and unrooted trees were built with ape in R 3.6.1. TCRdb provides this immuneACCESS table in a form limited to in-frame rearrangements. Some clones are lacking; in checked studies, under half of them reflect an unresolved V gene, and why the rest are absent is not known. The D gene and trimming were derived from the DNA, and the V and J assignments and clone size from that table. The sample includes approximately 61,000 clones, with around four fifths observed a single time. In total, the top ten clones hold 1% to 1.5% of the sample.

The germline V end is reduced by 4 bases and the J end by 3 bases; junction bases left unmatched: 8. The CDR3 runs 15 amino acids, cysteine and phenylalanine included. Only the CDR3 DNA stays, 45 bases, in frame from base 1. As encoded in the germline V gene (reference sequence), CDR1 is WNHNN while CDR2 is SYGVQD. In the ViraFEST assay, PBMC were stimulated with viral peptide pools, and antigen-specific CD4+ T cell clonotypes were then identified by expansion using TCR sequencing. After more than nine days of culture, CD4+ T cells were isolated with the EasySep CD4+ T cell isolation kit. Each participant received two doses of an mRNA SARS-CoV-2 vaccine, either BNT162b2 or mRNA-1273. Healthy vaccine recipients had no prior SARS-CoV-2 infection, confirmed by negative nucleocapsid antibodies before and after vaccination. Each well held 1.5 million to 2 million PBMC cultured in IMDM containing roughly 5% human AB serum, 10 IU/ml IL-2 and gentamicin, along with around 11 ug/ml peptides. On days 3 and 7, half of the culture medium was replaced with fresh IL-2-containing medium. Each peptide stimulation condition was cultured in triplicate wells unless otherwise noted. PBMC were separated from whole blood using Ficoll-Paque Plus gradient centrifugation and were then either cryopreserved at -140C or used fresh. The overlapping peptide pools covered the spike proteins of SARS-CoV-2 and of the common cold coronaviruses HCoV-NL63, HCoV-OC43 and HCoV-229E. The QIAamp micro DNA kit was used to extract genomic DNA from the cultured CD4+ T cells.

The chain employs TRBV10-1 and TRBJ2-5; a stretch of 7 junction bases matches TRBD2. Material: CD4+ T cells from PBMCs cultured with HCoV-229E spike peptides, obtained after COVID-19 vaccination. Interpreted using the paper, the cell subset or site label stands for: HCoV-229E spike overlapping peptide pool stimulation. The sequence was collected from a human donor who received a COVID-19 vaccine. The CDR3 protein sequence reads: CASSGGSGLKETQYF. The DNA is TGCGCCAGCAGTGGAGGTAGCGGGCTCAAAGAGACCCAGTACTTC.